This is a list of T cell receptor beta chains from one sample in a study of synovial regulatory T cells in juvenile arthritis. Profiled with immunoSEQ multiplex PCR; TCRdb holds only in-frame clones, not every one. The repertoire table contains more than 9,500 clones. What was sequenced was Treg cells from blood. These receptors were taken from a donor between 2 and 29 years old with juvenile idiopathic arthritis. CDR3s include the opening cysteine and the closing phenylalanine or tryptophan. Not all rows give a size; the values are once, few, many and, for expanded clones, a class.

clone_size,j_call,v_call,cdr3_aa
medium-sized,TRBJ1-5,TRBV6-6,CASSRQEINQPQHF
NA,TRBJ1-1,TRBV29-1,CSVEVQRSTEAFF
NA,TRBJ2-1,TRBV27,CASSLSEANEQFF
medium-sized,TRBJ2-2,TRBV19,CASSFEPTNTGELFF
medium-sized,TRBJ1-1,TRBV19,CASSIAGGARYTEAFF
NA,TRBJ2-7,TRBV5-6,CASSQSGRALSEQYF
NA,TRBJ2-7,TRBV5-1,CASSFRGAGGLEQYF
NA,TRBJ2-7,TRBV5-1,CASSLDSLSSYEQYF
NA,TRBJ1-2,TRBV9,CASSRGTYRGYTF
NA,TRBJ2-7,TRBV6-6,CASSYASGDTYEQYF
NA,TRBJ2-1,TRBV4-1,CASSRGTSGSYNEQFF
NA,TRBJ1-2,TRBV6-1,CASSEGRVRNYGYTF
NA,TRBJ1-1,TRBV6-5,CASSYSTTGGNTEAFF
NA,TRBJ2-3,TRBV12-5,CASGPGNTDTQYF
NA,TRBJ1-1,TRBV28,CASRPGNTEAFF
NA,TRBJ2-2,TRBV2,CASSGDRDRVTGELFF
NA,TRBJ2-4,TRBV20-1,CSAGTKNIQYF
NA,TRBJ2-6,TRBV5-5,CASSLRRFSGANVLTF
NA,TRBJ2-4,TRBV18,CASSPRGPGAKNIQYF
NA,TRBJ1-5,TRBV28,CASSSGQGGQPQHF
NA,TRBJ1-2,TRBV4-1,CASSPLDFLGSNYGYTF
NA,TRBJ1-5,TRBV19,CASSISLVIGGDQPQHF
NA,TRBJ1-1,TRBV20-1,CSASPEAFF
NA,TRBJ2-3,TRBV5-1,CASSSSLGDTQYF
NA,TRBJ1-1,TRBV28,CASSSSGLFTEAFF
NA,TRBJ2-2,TRBV6-5,CATRKGLSWTGELFF
NA,TRBJ2-1,TRBV5-1,CASSPGLAAYNEQFF
NA,TRBJ2-3,TRBV28,CASRTGRRGGTDTQYF
NA,TRBJ1-4,TRBV5-1,CASSLEGGPNEKLFF
NA,TRBJ1-5,TRBV4-1,CASSQGWGNQPQHF
NA,TRBJ2-1,TRBV11-2,CASSSTVSSYNEQFF
NA,TRBJ1-2,TRBV5-1,CASSMEPSGYYGYTF